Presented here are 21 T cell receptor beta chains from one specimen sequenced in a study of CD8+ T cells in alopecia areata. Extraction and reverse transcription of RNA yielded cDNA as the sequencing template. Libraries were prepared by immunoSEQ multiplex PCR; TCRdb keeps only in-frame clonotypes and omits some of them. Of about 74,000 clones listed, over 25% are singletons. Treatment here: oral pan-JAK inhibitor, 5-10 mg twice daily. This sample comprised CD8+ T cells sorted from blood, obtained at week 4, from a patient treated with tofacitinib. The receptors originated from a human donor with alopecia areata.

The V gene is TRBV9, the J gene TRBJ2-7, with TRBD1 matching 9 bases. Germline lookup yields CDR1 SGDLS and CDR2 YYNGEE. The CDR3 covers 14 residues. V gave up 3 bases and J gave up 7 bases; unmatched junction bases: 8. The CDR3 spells CASSAGQGYGEQYF. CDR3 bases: TGTGCCAGCAGCGCGGGACAGGGTTATGGGGAGCAGTACTTC.

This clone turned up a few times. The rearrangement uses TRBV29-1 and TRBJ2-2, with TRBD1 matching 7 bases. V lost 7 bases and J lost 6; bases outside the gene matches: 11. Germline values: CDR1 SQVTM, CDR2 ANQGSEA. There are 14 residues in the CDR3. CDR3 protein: CSAYLLGGPGELFF. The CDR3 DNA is TGCAGCGCCTACCTTCTAGGGGGCCCCGGGGAGCTGTTTTTT.

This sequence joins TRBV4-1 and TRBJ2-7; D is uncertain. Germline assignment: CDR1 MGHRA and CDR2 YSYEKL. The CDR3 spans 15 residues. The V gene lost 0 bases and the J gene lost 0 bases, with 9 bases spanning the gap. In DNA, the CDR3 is TGCGCCAGCAGCCAAGAGGCCCGTTACTCCTACGAGCAGTACTTC. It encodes CASSQEARYSYEQYF.

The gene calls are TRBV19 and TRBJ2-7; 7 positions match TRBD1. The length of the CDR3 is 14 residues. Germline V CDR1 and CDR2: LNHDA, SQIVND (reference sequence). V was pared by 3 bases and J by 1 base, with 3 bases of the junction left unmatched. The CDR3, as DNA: TGTGCCAGTAGTATTGGCAGGGGGTCCTACGAGCAGTACTTC. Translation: CASSIGRGSYEQYF.

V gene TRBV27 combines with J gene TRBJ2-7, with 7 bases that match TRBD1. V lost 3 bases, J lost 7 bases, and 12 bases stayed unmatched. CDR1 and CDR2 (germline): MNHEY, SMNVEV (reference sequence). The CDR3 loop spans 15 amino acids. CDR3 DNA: TGTGCCAGCAGTTTGAGAAGAGGACAGGCGTTGGAGCAGTACTTC. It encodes CASSLRRGQALEQYF.

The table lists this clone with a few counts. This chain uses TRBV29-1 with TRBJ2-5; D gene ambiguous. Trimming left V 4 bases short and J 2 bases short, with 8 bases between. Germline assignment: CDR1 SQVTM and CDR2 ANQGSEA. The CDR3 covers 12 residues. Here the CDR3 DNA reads TGCAGCGTTGTCTGGCAGCAAGAGACCCAGTACTTC. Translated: CSVVWQQETQYF.

CDR3 in amino acids: CASSLILGTGYTF. CDR3 nucleotide sequence: TGTGCCAGCAGTTTAATCCTAGGGACGGGCTACACCTTC. The rearrangement links TRBV27 to TRBJ1-2; a possible D gene is TRBD1 (5 bases). Trimming took 2 bases from V and 8 from J, leaving 12 bases between them. This CDR3 spans 13 amino acids. The germline gives CDR1 MNHEY, CDR2 SMNVEV (reference sequence).

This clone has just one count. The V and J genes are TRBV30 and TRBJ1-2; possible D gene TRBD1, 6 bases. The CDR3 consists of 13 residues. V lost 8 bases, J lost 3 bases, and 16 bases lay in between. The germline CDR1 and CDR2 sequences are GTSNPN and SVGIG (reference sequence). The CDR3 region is CANRQEGDYGYTF. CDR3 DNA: TGTGCCAATAGACAGGAAGGTGACTATGGCTACACCTTC.

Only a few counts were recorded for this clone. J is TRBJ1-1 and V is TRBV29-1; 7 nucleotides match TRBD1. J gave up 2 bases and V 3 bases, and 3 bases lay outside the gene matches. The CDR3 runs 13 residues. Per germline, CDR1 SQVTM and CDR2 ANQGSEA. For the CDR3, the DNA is TGCAGCGTTGATAGACAGGGCAACACTGAAGCTTTCTTT. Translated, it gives CSVDRQGNTEAFF.

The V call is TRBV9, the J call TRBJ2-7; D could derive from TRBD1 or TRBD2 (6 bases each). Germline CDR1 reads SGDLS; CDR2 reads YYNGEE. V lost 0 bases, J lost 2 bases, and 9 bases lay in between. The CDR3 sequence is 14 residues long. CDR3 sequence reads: CASSVDREAYEQYF. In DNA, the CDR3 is TGTGCCAGCAGCGTAGACAGGGAGGCCTACGAGCAGTACTTC. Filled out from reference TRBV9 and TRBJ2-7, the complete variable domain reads DSGVTQTPKHLITATGQRVTLRCSPRSGDLSVYWYQQSLDQGLQFLIQYYNGEERAKGNILERFSAQQFPDLHSELNLSSLELGDSALYFCASSVDREAYEQYFGPGTRLTVT.

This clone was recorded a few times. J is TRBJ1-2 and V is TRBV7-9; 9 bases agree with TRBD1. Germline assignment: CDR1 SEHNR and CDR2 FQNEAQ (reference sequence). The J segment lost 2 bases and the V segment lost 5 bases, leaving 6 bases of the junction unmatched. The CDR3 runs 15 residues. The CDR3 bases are TGTGCCAGCAGCCGGACAGGGGCCCTCAACTATGGCTACACCTTC. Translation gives CASSRTGALNYGYTF.

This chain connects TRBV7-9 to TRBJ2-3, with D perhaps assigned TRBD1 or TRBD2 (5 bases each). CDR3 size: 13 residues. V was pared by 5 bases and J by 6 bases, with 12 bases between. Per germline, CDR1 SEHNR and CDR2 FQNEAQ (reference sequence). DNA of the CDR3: TGTGCCAGCAGCACTAATTGGGGGGATACGCAGTATTTT. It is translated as CASSTNWGDTQYF.

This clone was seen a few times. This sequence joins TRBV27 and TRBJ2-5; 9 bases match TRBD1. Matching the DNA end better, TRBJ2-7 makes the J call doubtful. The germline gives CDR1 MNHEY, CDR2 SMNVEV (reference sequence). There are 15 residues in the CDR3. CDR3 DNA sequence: TGTGCCAGCAGTTACCCCGGACAGGGGATCTACGAGCAGTACTTC. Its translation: CASSYPGQGIYEQYF.

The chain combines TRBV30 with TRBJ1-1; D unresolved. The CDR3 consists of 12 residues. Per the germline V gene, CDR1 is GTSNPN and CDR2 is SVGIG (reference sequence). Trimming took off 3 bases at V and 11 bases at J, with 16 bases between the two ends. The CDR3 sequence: CAWSPHPGAAFF. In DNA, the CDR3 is TGTGCCTGGAGCCCTCATCCCGGTGCGGCTTTCTTT. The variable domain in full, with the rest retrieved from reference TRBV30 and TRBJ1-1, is SQTIHQWPATLVQPVGSPLSLECTVEGTSNPNLYWYRQAAGRGLQLLFYSVGIGQISSEVPQNLSASRPQDRQFILSSKKLLLSDSGFYLCAWSPHPGAAFFGQGTRLTVV.

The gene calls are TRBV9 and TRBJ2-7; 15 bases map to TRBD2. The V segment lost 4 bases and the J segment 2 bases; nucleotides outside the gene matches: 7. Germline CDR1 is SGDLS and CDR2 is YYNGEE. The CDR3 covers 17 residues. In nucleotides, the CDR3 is TGTGCCAGCAGCCCCCAAGGACTAGCGGGAGGGCCCTACGAGCAGTACTTC. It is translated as CASSPQGLAGGPYEQYF.

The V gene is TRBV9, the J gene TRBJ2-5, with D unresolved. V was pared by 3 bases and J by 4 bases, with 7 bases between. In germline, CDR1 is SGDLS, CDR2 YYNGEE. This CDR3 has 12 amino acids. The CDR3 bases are TGTGCCAGCAGCGATTTAAGAGAGACCCAGTACTTC. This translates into CASSDLRETQYF.

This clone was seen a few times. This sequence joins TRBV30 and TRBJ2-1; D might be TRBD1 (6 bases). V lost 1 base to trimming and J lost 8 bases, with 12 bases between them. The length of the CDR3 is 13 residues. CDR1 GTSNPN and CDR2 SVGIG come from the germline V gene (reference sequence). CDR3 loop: CAWSAGTGYEQFF. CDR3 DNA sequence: TGTGCCTGGAGTGCTGGAACAGGGTATGAGCAGTTCTTC.

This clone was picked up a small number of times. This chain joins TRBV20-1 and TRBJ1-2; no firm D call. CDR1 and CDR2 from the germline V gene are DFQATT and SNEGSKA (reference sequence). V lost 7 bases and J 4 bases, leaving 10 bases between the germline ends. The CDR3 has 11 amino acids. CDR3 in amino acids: CSGGRPYGYTF. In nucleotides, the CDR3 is TGCAGTGGAGGGCGACCCTATGGCTACACCTTC.

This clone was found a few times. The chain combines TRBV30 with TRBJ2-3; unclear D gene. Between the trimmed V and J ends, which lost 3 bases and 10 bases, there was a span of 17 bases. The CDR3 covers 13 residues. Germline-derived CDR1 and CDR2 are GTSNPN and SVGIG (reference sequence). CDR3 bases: TGTGCCTGGAGCGACGGACCGATCCTAGCGCAGTATTTT. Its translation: CAWSDGPILAQYF.

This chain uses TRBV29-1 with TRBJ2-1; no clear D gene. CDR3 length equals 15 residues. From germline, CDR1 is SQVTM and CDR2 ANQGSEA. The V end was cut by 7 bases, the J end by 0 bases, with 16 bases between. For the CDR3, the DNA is TGCAGCGCGAGATCCCTTAGCCTCTCCTACAATGAGCAGTTCTTC. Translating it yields CSARSLSLSYNEQFF.

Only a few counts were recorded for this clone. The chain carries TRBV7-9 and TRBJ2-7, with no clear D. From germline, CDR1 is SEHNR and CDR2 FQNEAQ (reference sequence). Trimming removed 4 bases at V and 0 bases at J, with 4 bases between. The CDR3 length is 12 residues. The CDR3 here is CASSSTSYEQYF. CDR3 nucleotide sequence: TGTGCCAGCAGCTCCACCTCCTACGAGCAGTACTTC.